The 27 T cell receptor beta chains below all came from one sample that was sequenced in a study of blood T cell repertoires in COVID-19. Only in-frame clones appear in the TCRdb table, and some are missing; sequencing was by immunoSEQ multiplex PCR. The data hold some 190,000 clones, with over 75% observed a single time. The sequenced sample was peripheral blood. The source is a human donor with active or convalescent COVID-19. The donor label of this sample is uncertain.

The rearrangement joins TRBV18 to TRBJ2-7; no reliable D call. The V gene lost 4 bases and the J gene lost 1 base, with 14 bases spanning the gap. CDR1 is KGHSH, CDR2 LQKENI, per germline. This CDR3 is 15 amino acids long. The CDR3 DNA is TGTGCCAGCTCACTAACCAGCCCGGGTTCCTACGAGCAGTACTTC. It translates to CASSLTSPGSYEQYF.

Concerning this clone itself: The junction does not match germline at one end; this may be a read error. The rearrangement joins TRBV3-1 (or the pseudogene TRBV3-2) to TRBJ2-3; possibly TRBD2 for D (6 bases). The CDR3 sequence is 13 residues long. Germline V gene lookup returns CDR1 LGHDT and CDR2 YNNKEL (reference sequence). CDR3 protein: CASSQDPGTAINF. CDR3 coding DNA: TGTGCCAGCAGCCAAGATCCTGGGACTGCTATCAATTTT.

The V and J genes are TRBV7-8 and TRBJ2-1, with 10 bases that match TRBD1. The CDR3 is 15 amino acids. J was trimmed by 6 bases and V by 5 bases; bases with no gene match: 7. Germline V CDR1 and CDR2: SGHVS, FQNEAQ. CDR3 bases: TGTGCCAGCAGCAACCGGGACAGGGGATTCAATGAGCAGTTCTTC. Its translation is CASSNRDRGFNEQFF.

The count of this clone is one. V is TRBV18 and J is TRBJ2-5, with TRBD1 matching over 9 bases. Germline CDR1 reads KGHSH; CDR2 reads LQKENI. CDR3 length: 17 amino acids. Trimming removed 4 bases from V and 4 bases from J; junction bases left unmatched: 13. The CDR3, as DNA: TGTGCCAGCTCACTAACCGTACCGGGACAGGGCGGAGAGACCCAGTACTTC. This translates into CASSLTVPGQGGETQYF.

V gene TRBV27 combines with J gene TRBJ1-5; 8 nucleotides line up with TRBD1. Germline values: CDR1 MNHEY, CDR2 SMNVEV (reference sequence). The CDR3 contains 14 residues. Unmatched junction bases numbered 6, after V lost 5 bases and J lost 6 bases. In nucleotides, the CDR3 is TGTGCCAGCAGTCTTCAGGGGGCGGTTCAGCCCCAGCATTTT. This translates into CASSLQGAVQPQHF.

The chain is built from TRBV5-1 and TRBJ1-2; 9 bases match TRBD1. V lost 2 bases and J lost 1; bases outside the gene matches: 3. Germline CDR1 is SGHRS and CDR2 is YFSETQ. The CDR3 covers 15 residues. CDR3 amino acids: CASSLGQGYNYGYTF. In DNA form, the CDR3 reads TGCGCCAGCAGCTTAGGACAGGGGTATAACTATGGCTACACCTTC.

This clone was seen a single time. The chain recombines TRBV4-2 with TRBJ2-3, with D perhaps matching TRBD2 (5 bases). The CDR3 consists of 17 residues. V was trimmed by 0 bases and J by 6 bases, leaving 19 bases between them. Germline values: CDR1 LGHNA, CDR2 YNFKEQ. The CDR3 sequence: CASSQDRAWRVGDTQYF. In DNA, the CDR3 is TGTGCCAGCAGCCAAGATCGGGCGTGGCGGGTCGGGGATACGCAGTATTTT.

The chain carries TRBV5-4 and TRBJ2-7; the match to TRBD1 covers 7 bases. J was trimmed by 5 bases and V by 4 bases; bases with no gene match: 15. The CDR3 has 16 amino acids. The germline gives CDR1 SGHNT, CDR2 YYREEE (reference sequence). The chain's CDR3 is CASSRVRGILVDEQYF. CDR3 coding DNA: TGTGCCAGCAGCCGAGTCAGGGGGATCCTGGTGGACGAGCAGTACTTC.

The chain has TRBV27 and TRBJ1-1; D unresolved. This CDR3 contains 14 residues. Germline-derived CDR1 and CDR2 are MNHEY and SMNVEV (reference sequence). The V end was cut by 0 bases, the J end by 1 base, with 6 bases between. CDR3 DNA sequence: TGTGCCAGCAGTTTATCCCCGGGGAACACTGAAGCTTTCTTT. Translation gives CASSLSPGNTEAFF.

This chain uses TRBV19 with TRBJ2-5; TRBD2 aligns across 7 bases. The V gene end was trimmed by 0 bases and the J gene end by 4 bases; junction bases not matched to a gene: 5. This CDR3 is 15 amino acids long. Germline values: CDR1 LNHDA, CDR2 SQIVND (reference sequence). In DNA form, the CDR3 reads TGTGCCAGTAGTATAGACGGGGGAGGGCGAGAGACCCAGTACTTC. Translated: CASSIDGGGRETQYF.

This chain uses TRBV29-1 with TRBJ2-7; possibly TRBD1 for D (5 bases). This CDR3 region has 13 residues. Germline V lookup: CDR1 SQVTM, CDR2 ANQGSEA. Trimming removed 1 base at V and 2 bases at J, with 9 bases between. The CDR3 coding sequence is TGCAGCGTTGAAGGGCAGGGAACCTACGAGCAGTACTTC. Encoded protein: CSVEGQGTYEQYF.

In its sample, this clone was seen a few times. This chain links TRBV5-6 with TRBJ2-5, with 9 bases lining up with TRBD1. Looked up from germline, CDR1 is SGHDT and CDR2 is YYEEEE. The CDR3 extends over 15 amino acids. V lost 4 bases, J lost 5 bases, and 9 bases stayed unmatched. CDR3 DNA sequence: TGTGCCAGCAGCAAACCACAGGGGGCGGGGGAGACCCAGTACTTC. This codes for CASSKPQGAGETQYF.

The rearrangement links TRBV6-1 to TRBJ1-6; D is undetermined. The CDR3 length is 13 residues. V lost 6 bases and J lost 9, with 12 bases in between. From germline, CDR1 is MNHNS and CDR2 SASEGT. The CDR3 bases are TGTGCCAGCAGCCAGGTTCAGAGTTCACCCCTCCACTTT. Amino acids: CASSQVQSSPLHF.

This sequence joins TRBV19 and TRBJ2-5; 7 bases fit TRBD2. The CDR3 length is 16 residues. The J segment lost 5 bases and the V segment lost 9 bases, leaving 18 bases of the junction unmatched. Germline V CDR1 and CDR2: LNHDA, SQIVND (reference sequence). The CDR3 coding sequence is TGTGCCAGACCGGAGGGCGGGAGTGGAAGTATGGAGACCCAGTACTTC. It encodes CARPEGGSGSMETQYF.

This clone was observed a single time. This sequence joins TRBV11-3 and TRBJ2-1; a weak D match, TRBD2 (6 bases). From germline, CDR1 is SGHNT and CDR2 YENEEA. V lost 2 bases, J lost 7 bases, and 15 bases lay in between. The CDR3 is 15 amino acids. The CDR3 here is CASSLIGTPVNEQFF. The CDR3 DNA is TGTGCCAGCAGCTTAATCGGGACTCCTGTAAATGAGCAGTTCTTC.

This rearrangement joins TRBV5-1 to TRBJ1-3, with a possible D match to TRBD1 (5 bases). V was trimmed by 0 bases and J by 1 base, leaving 11 bases between them. There are 16 residues in the CDR3. The V gene's germline CDR1 is SGHRS and CDR2 YFSETQ. The CDR3 region is CASSLGFGASGNTIYF. CDR3 in DNA: TGCGCCAGCAGCTTGGGTTTTGGGGCTTCTGGAAACACCATATATTTT.

Comment on this clone: Other DNA sequences in this specimen translate into the identical CDR3. The gene calls are TRBV7-3 and TRBJ2-5; a weak D match, TRBD2 (5 bases). Deletions cut 2 bases from V and 2 bases from J, with 6 bases between. The germline CDR1 and CDR2 sequences are SGHTA and FQGTGA. The CDR3 runs 13 residues. CDR3 nucleotide sequence: TGTGCCAGCAGCTTAGGCGGGCAAGAGACCCAGTACTTC. Its translation: CASSLGGQETQYF.

This chain uses TRBV5-6 with TRBJ1-1, with TRBD1 as a possible D gene (5 bases). V lost 2 bases to trimming and J lost 3 bases, with 11 bases between them. The CDR3 runs to 14 residues. Germline CDR1 SGHDT, CDR2 YYEEEE. The CDR3, as DNA: TGTGCCAGCAGCTTTGAAAGGGGTGACACTGAAGCTTTCTTT. Residues: CASSFERGDTEAFF.

The CDR3, as DNA: TGTGCCAGCAACACTCCTTACAGGGGGCGGAACACTGAAGCTTTCTTT. It is translated as CASNTPYRGRNTEAFF. The chain joins TRBV5-5 to TRBJ1-1, with 9 bases that match TRBD1. CDR3 length: 16 amino acids. Trimming took 6 bases from V and 1 from J; bases not matched to a gene: 10. Germline V gives CDR1 SGHKS, CDR2 YYEKEE (reference sequence).

V is TRBV30 and J is TRBJ1-1; D not resolved. Trimming cost V 2 bases and J 4 bases, with 8 bases left between them. Germline lookup yields CDR1 GTSNPN and CDR2 SVGIG (reference sequence). The CDR3 loop spans 12 amino acids. This CDR3 reads CAWSRSITEAFF. CDR3 bases: TGTGCCTGGAGTAGGAGCATCACTGAAGCTTTCTTT.

The sample holds one count of this clone. The chain recombines TRBV10-1 with TRBJ2-1; the D gene is possibly TRBD1 (6 bases). The CDR3 totals 12 residues. CDR1 is WNHNN, CDR2 SYGVQD, per germline (reference sequence). The V end lost 3 bases, the J end lost 12 bases, and 12 bases lay between the germline ends. This CDR3 reads CASSDWGLGQFF. CDR3 DNA sequence: TGCGCCAGCAGTGACTGGGGGCTGGGGCAGTTCTTC.

The chain joins TRBV10-3 to TRBJ2-3; D possibly corresponds to TRBD2 (6 bases). From germline, CDR1 is ENHRY and CDR2 SYGVKD. V was pared by 3 bases and J by 3 bases, with 19 bases between. The CDR3 is 17 residues long. DNA for the CDR3: TGTGCCATCAGTGACGGCCCGGGCGGGGTGAGGACAGATACGCAGTATTTT. The encoded protein is CAISDGPGGVRTDTQYF.

This clone has just one count. The J gene is TRBJ2-7, the V gene TRBV9; perhaps TRBD1 as D (5 bases). Germline CDR1 SGDLS, CDR2 YYNGEE. The CDR3 is made up of 19 amino acids. The V end was cut by 0 bases, the J end by 4 bases, with 26 bases between. DNA for the CDR3: TGTGCCAGCAGCGTAGAGGACCCCGGCGGACAAGCGCCGGAATACGAGCAGTACTTC. Encoded protein: CASSVEDPGGQAPEYEQYF.

This chain connects TRBV5-1 to TRBJ2-5; no reliable D call. CDR1 SGHRS and CDR2 YFSETQ come from the germline V gene. The CDR3 contains 12 residues. The V and J ends lost 4 bases and 3 bases respectively, with 7 bases between them. The CDR3 sequence: CASSPAEETQYF. The CDR3 DNA reads TGCGCCAGCAGCCCCGCGGAAGAGACCCAGTACTTC.

This clone has just one count. V and J are TRBV19 and TRBJ2-1; perhaps TRBD1 as D (5 bases). Germline CDR1 is LNHDA and CDR2 is SQIVND (reference sequence). The CDR3 loop spans 13 amino acids. V shed 4 bases and J shed 6 bases, with 10 bases lying between them. The DNA for the CDR3 is TGTGCCAGTAGTACGACAGTGGTCAATGAGCAGTTCTTC. Translation gives CASSTTVVNEQFF.

The CDR3 region is CASRRRGPNEKLFF. The DNA for the CDR3 is TGTGCCAGCAGGCGCAGGGGGCCAAATGAAAAACTGTTTTTT. The chain combines TRBV3-1 (or the pseudogene TRBV3-2) with TRBJ1-4; TRBD1 aligns across 8 bases. V lost 6 bases and J lost 5; bases outside the gene matches: 5. Germline V gene sequence: CDR1 LGHDT, CDR2 YNNKEL (reference sequence). CDR3 size: 14 residues.

This chain links TRBV30 with TRBJ1-2; TRBD1 agrees at 9 bases. This CDR3 is built from 14 residues. Germline values: CDR1 GTSNPN, CDR2 SVGIG (reference sequence). V trimming: 2 bases; J trimming: 5 bases; junction bases outside the gene matches: 6. The CDR3 loop is CAWSRDRGVYGYTF. DNA of the CDR3: TGTGCCTGGAGTAGAGACAGGGGGGTGTATGGCTACACCTTC.